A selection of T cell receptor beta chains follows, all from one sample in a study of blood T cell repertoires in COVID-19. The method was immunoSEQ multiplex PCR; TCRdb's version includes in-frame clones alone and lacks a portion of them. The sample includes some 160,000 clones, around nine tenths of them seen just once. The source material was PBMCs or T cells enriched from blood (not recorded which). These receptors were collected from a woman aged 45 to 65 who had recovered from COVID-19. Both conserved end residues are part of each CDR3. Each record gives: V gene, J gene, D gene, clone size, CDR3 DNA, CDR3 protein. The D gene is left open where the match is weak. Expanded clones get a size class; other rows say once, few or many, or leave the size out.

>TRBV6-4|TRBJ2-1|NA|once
TGTGCCAGCAGTGACTCGGGCAGTGTGCCCTACAATGAGCAGTTCTTC
CASSDSGSVPYNEQFF
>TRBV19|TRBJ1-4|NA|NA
TGTGCCAGTAGGGGGGCCGCTGCAACTAATGAAAAACTGTTTTTT
CASRGAAATNEKLFF
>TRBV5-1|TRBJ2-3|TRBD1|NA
TGCGCCAGCAGCTTGAATCAGGGGGCTACAGATACGCAGTATTTT
CASSLNQGATDTQYF
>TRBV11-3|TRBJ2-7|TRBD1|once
TGTGCCAGCAGCTTTGCCGGGACAGGGGTTTCCTACGAGCAGTACTTC
CASSFAGTGVSYEQYF
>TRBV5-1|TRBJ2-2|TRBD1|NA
TGCGCCAGCAGCTCCCGGACAGGGGCGGGCACCGGGGAGCTGTTTTTT
CASSSRTGAGTGELFF
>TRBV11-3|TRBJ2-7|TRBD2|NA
TGTGCCAGCAGCTTTAATCCCCCCGGGACTACACAATACGAGCAGTACTTC
CASSFNPPGTTQYEQYF
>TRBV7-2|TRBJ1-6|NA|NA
TGTGCCAGCAGCTTAGACTCATCGGCGACAAATTCACCCCTCCACTTT
CASSLDSSATNSPLHF
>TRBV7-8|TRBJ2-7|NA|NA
TGTGCCAGCAGCCCTTTGGTCCAGGGGCTTACCTACGAGCAGTACTTC
CASSPLVQGLTYEQYF
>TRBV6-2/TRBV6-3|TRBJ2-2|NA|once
TGTGCCAGCAGTTTCCCCCGGCGGGGTCTTAACACCGGGGAGCTGTTTTTT
CASSFPRRGLNTGELFF
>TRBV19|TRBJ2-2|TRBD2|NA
TGTGCCAGTAGTAGTGTAGCGGGGGGGCCCGGGGAGCTGTTTTTT
CASSSVAGGPGELFF